The 21 T cell receptor beta chains below all came from one sample that was sequenced in a study of OX40 agonist ivuxolimab in advanced cancers. Method: immunoSEQ multiplex PCR; TCRdb's copy keeps in-frame clones and lacks some. The sample contains tens of thousands of clones, around nine tenths of which appear only once. This specimen was CD4+ or CD8+ T cells sorted from blood, taken in a trial of the OX40 agonist ivuxolimab. These receptors were taken from an adult with an advanced solid tumor such as melanoma, head and neck, liver or kidney cancer.

V usage is TRBV10-3 and J usage is TRBJ2-1, with 9 bases that match TRBD1. The CDR3 spans 15 residues. Looked up from germline, CDR1 is ENHRY and CDR2 is SYGVKD. V trimming: 7 bases; J trimming: 10 bases; junction bases outside the gene matches: 14. As DNA, the CDR3 is TGTGCCATCAACGCCGGGACAGGGAATTCCGGCGAGCAGTTCTTC. This translates into CAINAGTGNSGEQFF.

V and J are TRBV19 and TRBJ2-6; 11 positions match TRBD1. Germline V gene lookup returns CDR1 LNHDA and CDR2 SQIVND (reference sequence). V shed 8 bases, J shed 2 bases, and the junction held 8 bases outside the gene matches. The CDR3 is 17 residues long. CDR3 residues: CASWRGTGGTGANVLTF. The CDR3 DNA follows: TGTGCCAGTTGGAGAGGGACAGGGGGAACTGGGGCCAACGTCCTGACTTTC. The full variable domain, rest sourced from reference TRBV19 and TRBJ2-6, is DGGITQSPKYLFRKEGQNVTLSCEQNLNHDAMYWYRQDPGQGLRLIYYSQIVNDFQKGDIAEGYSVSREKKESFPLTVTSAQKNPTAFYLCASWRGTGGTGANVLTFGAGSRLTVL.

The chain employs TRBV19 and TRBJ1-1; 7 nucleotides line up with TRBD1. J was trimmed by 2 bases and V by 5 bases; bases with no gene match: 11. The V gene's germline CDR1 is LNHDA and CDR2 SQIVND (reference sequence). The CDR3 length is 16 residues. As DNA, the CDR3 is TGTGCCAGTAGTCTTACGACAGGGTCTCTCAACACTGAAGCTTTCTTT. Protein sequence: CASSLTTGSLNTEAFF.

The V gene is TRBV19, the J gene TRBJ2-3; D not certain. This CDR3 contains 16 residues. Germline CDR1 LNHDA, CDR2 SQIVND (reference sequence). V lost 5 bases, J lost 0 bases, and 15 bases lay in between. CDR3 protein: CASSARTATSTDTQYF. CDR3 nucleotide sequence: TGTGCCAGTAGTGCCCGGACGGCGACTAGCACAGATACGCAGTATTTT. The full variable domain, rest sourced from reference TRBV19 and TRBJ2-3, is DGGITQSPKYLFRKEGQNVTLSCEQNLNHDAMYWYRQDPGQGLRLIYYSQIVNDFQKGDIAEGYSVSREKKESFPLTVTSAQKNPTAFYLCASSARTATSTDTQYFGPGTRLTVL.

This rearrangement joins TRBV19 to TRBJ1-2, with unresolved D. Germline V lookup: CDR1 LNHDA, CDR2 SQIVND (reference sequence). This CDR3 comprises 11 residues. The V gene lost 6 bases and the J gene lost 4 bases, with 6 bases spanning the gap. CDR3 DNA: TGTGCCAGTAGCCGGATCTATGGCTACACCTTC. As protein: CASSRIYGYTF.

The chain is built from TRBV5-5 and TRBJ2-7; unclear D gene. This CDR3 is 15 amino acids long. Germline-derived CDR1 and CDR2 are SGHKS and YYEKEE (reference sequence). V lost 0 bases and J 0 bases, leaving 10 bases between the germline ends. In DNA, the CDR3 is TGTGCCAGCAGCTTGGCCGGGTCAACCTCCTACGAGCAGTACTTC. It specifies CASSLAGSTSYEQYF.

The gene calls are TRBV5-1 and TRBJ2-3; 9 bases are shared with TRBD2. Germline-derived CDR1 and CDR2 are SGHRS and YFSETQ. V lost 5 bases and J lost 2; bases outside the gene matches: 6. This CDR3 comprises 15 residues. CDR3 protein: CASSPTSGLTDTQYF. For the CDR3, the DNA is TGCGCCAGCAGTCCGACTAGCGGACTCACAGATACGCAGTATTTT. Full variable domain (rest looked up from reference TRBV5-1 and TRBJ2-3): KAGVTQTPRYLIKTRGQQVTLSCSPISGHRSVSWYQQTPGQGLQFLFEYFSETQRNKGNFPGRFSGRQFSNSRSEMNVSTLELGDSALYLCASSPTSGLTDTQYFGPGTRLTVL.

The chain employs TRBV19 and TRBJ2-7, with D maybe TRBD2 (7 bases). V lost 5 bases, J lost 3 bases, and 14 bases lay in between. CDR3 length: 14 residues. Germline CDR1 LNHDA, CDR2 SQIVND (reference sequence). The DNA of the CDR3 is TGTGCCAGTAGTGAAAACAGGGAGGGCTACGAGCAGTACTTC. Its protein is CASSENREGYEQYF.

This clone has more than one count but fewer than ten. The V gene is TRBV7-2, the J gene TRBJ2-1; 8 positions match TRBD1. CDR1 and CDR2 (germline): SGHTA, FQGNSA. The CDR3 spans 15 residues. The J segment lost 2 bases and the V segment lost 1 base, leaving 1 base of the junction unmatched. This CDR3 is CASSLVQGAYNEQFF. The DNA of the CDR3 is TGTGCCAGCAGCTTAGTACAGGGGGCCTACAATGAGCAGTTCTTC.

V and J are TRBV30 and TRBJ1-4; D unclear. The V gene lost 1 base and the J gene lost 8 bases, with 11 bases spanning the gap. CDR3 size: 13 residues. Germline CDR1 is GTSNPN and CDR2 is SVGIG (reference sequence). For the CDR3, the DNA is TGTGCCTGGAGTGCCAGGAAGGTCGAAAAACTGTTTTTT. It specifies CAWSARKVEKLFF.

This sequence joins TRBV7-9 and TRBJ1-5; 8 nucleotides line up with TRBD1. The trim removed 5 bases at V and 1 base at J, leaving 4 bases unmatched. The CDR3 has 15 amino acids. Germline-derived CDR1 and CDR2 are SEHNR and FQNEAQ (reference sequence). In DNA form, the CDR3 reads TGTGCCAGCAGCCAACAGGGGGGAAGCAATCAGCCCCAGCATTTT. This translates into CASSQQGGSNQPQHF.

V is TRBV18 and J is TRBJ1-1, with a weak D call TRBD1 (5 bases). Germline loops: CDR1 KGHSH, CDR2 LQKENI. The CDR3 has 13 amino acids. V dropped 3 bases and J dropped 3 bases, with 8 bases sitting between them. The CDR3 loop reads CASSPSRDTEAFF. The CDR3 nucleotides read TGTGCCAGCTCACCGAGCAGGGACACTGAAGCTTTCTTT.

This sequence joins TRBV28 and TRBJ2-2; D call uncertain. The CDR3 covers 14 residues. Trimming left V 8 bases short and J 0 bases short, with 10 bases between. Germline CDR1 and CDR2: MDHEN and SYDVKM. In nucleotides, the CDR3 is TGTGCCAGCCTTACCAGGACGAACACCGGGGAGCTGTTTTTT. It translates to CASLTRTNTGELFF.

V is TRBV14 and J is TRBJ1-2; D call uncertain. The CDR3 sequence is 12 residues long. CDR1 is SGHDN, CDR2 FVKESK, per germline. V lost 3 bases and J lost 2, with 4 bases in between. The CDR3 region has the DNA TGTGCCAGCAGCCAGGGCAACTATGGCTACACCTTC. Translating it yields CASSQGNYGYTF.

The genes are TRBV10-3 and TRBJ2-2; the D is unclear. V lost 0 bases to trimming and J lost 6 bases, with 11 bases between them. This CDR3 has 15 amino acids. The germline CDR1 and CDR2 sequences are ENHRY and SYGVKD. CDR3 loop: CAISESTVMAGELFF. The CDR3 DNA sequence: TGTGCCATCAGTGAGTCGACCGTTATGGCCGGGGAGCTGTTTTTT.

The V and J genes are TRBV19 and TRBJ2-6; possibly TRBD1 for D (6 bases). Germline CDR1 and CDR2: LNHDA and SQIVND (reference sequence). Between the trimmed V and J ends, which lost 3 bases and 1 base, there was a span of 19 bases. CDR3 length: 19 amino acids. The CDR3 loop is CASSMDSPGLGSGANVLTF. In nucleotides, the CDR3 is TGTGCCAGTAGTATGGACAGCCCCGGGCTAGGGTCTGGGGCCAACGTCCTGACTTTC.

This chain links TRBV6-5 with TRBJ2-1; D may be TRBD1 (6 bases). Trimming cost V 9 bases and J 6 bases, with 9 bases left between them. This CDR3 region has 11 residues. Germline V CDR1 and CDR2: MNHEY, SVGAGI. CDR3 loop: CASAGVNEQFF. In DNA form, the CDR3 reads TGTGCCAGTGCAGGGGTCAATGAGCAGTTCTTC.

The CDR3 DNA sequence: TGTGCCAGCTCACCAGGTGAAAAACTGTTTTTT. It codes for CASSPGEKLFF. The V gene is TRBV18, the J gene TRBJ1-4; D is unresolved. V was clipped by 2 bases and J by 7 bases, with 2 bases between them. CDR1 is KGHSH, CDR2 LQKENI, per germline. The CDR3 is 11 residues long.

This chain links TRBV19 with TRBJ1-2; D remains unclear. From germline, CDR1 is LNHDA and CDR2 SQIVND (reference sequence). The CDR3 runs to 14 residues. V gave up 1 base and J gave up 3 bases, with 9 bases separating them. The CDR3 sequence is CASSIGTEDYGYTF. The DNA for the CDR3 is TGTGCCAGTAGTATAGGGACCGAAGACTATGGCTACACCTTC.

The V gene is TRBV6-1, the J gene TRBJ2-5; D might be TRBD1 (5 bases). The end of the DNA aligns better with TRBJ2-7, so the J call may be wrong. Germline V gene lookup returns CDR1 MNHNS and CDR2 SASEGT. The CDR3 sequence is 15 residues long. The CDR3 region has the DNA TGTGCCAGCAGTGAACCTGGTTCAGGGATCGGCGAGCAGTACTTC. Translation: CASSEPGSGIGEQYF.

The chain combines TRBV12-5 with TRBJ1-5; no clear D. The CDR3 runs 14 residues. The germline gives CDR1 LGHNT, CDR2 FRNRAP. V shed 0 bases and J shed 6 bases, with 9 bases lying between them. The CDR3 sequence: CASGLVYLGQPQHF. DNA for the CDR3: TGTGCTAGTGGTTTGGTATATCTAGGTCAGCCCCAGCATTTT.